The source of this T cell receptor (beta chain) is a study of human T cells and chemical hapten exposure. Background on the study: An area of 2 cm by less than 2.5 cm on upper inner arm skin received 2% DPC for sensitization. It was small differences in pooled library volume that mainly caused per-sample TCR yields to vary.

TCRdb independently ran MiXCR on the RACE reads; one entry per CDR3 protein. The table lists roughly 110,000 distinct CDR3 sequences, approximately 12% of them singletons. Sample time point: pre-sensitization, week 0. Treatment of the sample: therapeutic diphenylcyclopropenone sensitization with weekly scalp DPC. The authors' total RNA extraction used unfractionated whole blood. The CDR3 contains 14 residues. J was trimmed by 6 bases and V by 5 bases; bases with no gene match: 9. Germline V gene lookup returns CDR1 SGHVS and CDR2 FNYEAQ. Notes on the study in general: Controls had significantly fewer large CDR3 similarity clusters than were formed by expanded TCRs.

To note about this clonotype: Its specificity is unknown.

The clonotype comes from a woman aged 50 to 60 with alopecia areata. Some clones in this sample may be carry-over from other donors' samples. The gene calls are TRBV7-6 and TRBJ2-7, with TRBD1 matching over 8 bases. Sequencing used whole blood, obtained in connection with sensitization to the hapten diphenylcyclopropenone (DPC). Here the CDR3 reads CASSLLDRAAEQYF. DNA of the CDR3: TGTGCCAGCAGCCTCCTGGACAGGGCGGCCGAGCAGTACTTC. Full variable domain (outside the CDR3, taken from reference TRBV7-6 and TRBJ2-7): GAGVSQSPRYKVTKRGQDVALRCDPISGHVSLYWYRQALGQGPEFLTYFNYEAQQDKSGLPNDRFSAERPEGSISTLTIQRTEQRDSAMYRCASSLLDRAAEQYFGPGTRLTVT.